Listed below are T cell receptor beta chains from one sample, sequenced in a study of STAT3 mutations in large granular lymphocyte leukemia. Method: immunoSEQ multiplex PCR; TCRdb's copy keeps in-frame clones and lacks some. In the table there are 10,000 or so clones, roughly 76% of which are singletons. Sequencing was carried out using peripheral blood mononuclear cells. The receptors shown here come from a man aged 55 to 69 with T-cell large granular lymphocyte leukemia. Some clones in this sample may be carry-over from other donors' samples. The CDR3 runs from the conserved cysteine through the conserved F or W. D genes are given only for firm matches. Not all rows give a size; the values are once, few, many and, for expanded clones, a class.

J gene | D gene | V gene | clone size | CDR3 DNA | CDR3 protein
TRBJ2-7 | - | TRBV28 | once | TGTGCCACCCGGAAGGGGGGAGGGTCCTACGAGCAGTACTTC | CATRKGGGSYEQYF
TRBJ1-4 | - | TRBV9 | once | TGTGCCAGCAGCGTAGGTGCTAATGAAAAACTGTTTTTT | CASSVGANEKLFF
TRBJ1-1 | - | TRBV6-1 | few | TGTGCCAGCAGTGACGCAGCGAACACTGAAGCTTTCTTT | CASSDAANTEAFF
TRBJ1-5 | - | TRBV30 | - | TGTGCCTGGAGTGCCGGAGTAGGTCAGCCCCAGCATTTT | CAWSAGVGQPQHF
TRBJ1-5 | - | TRBV15 | once | TGTGCCACCAGCAGAGACTTTGAGAGGCCCCAGCATTTT | CATSRDFERPQHF
TRBJ2-5 | - | TRBV27 | - | TGTGCCACTCCTCCCCATCCCCCCCGAGAGACCCAGTACTTC | CATPPHPPRETQYF
TRBJ2-1 | - | TRBV27 | - | TGTGCCAGCAGTTTTATTAGCGGATACAATGAGCAGTTCTTC | CASSFISGYNEQFF
TRBJ2-3 | - | TRBV11-2 | - | TGTGCCAGCAGCTTGATGTCGGGGGCAGGGGACACAGATACGCAGTATTTT | CASSLMSGAGDTDTQYF
TRBJ2-3 | TRBD2 | TRBV5-4 | - | TGTGCCAGCAGCTACCCCGGACTAGAAGGACCTGGGGATACGCAGTATTTT | CASSYPGLEGPGDTQYF
TRBJ2-2 | - | TRBV5-1 | - | TGCGCCAGCAGCTCCGCTAACACCGGGGAGCTGTTTTTT | CASSSANTGELFF
TRBJ2-2 | - | TRBV27 | - | TGTGCCAGCAGTTTATCGCGGGGCGGAGAGCTGTTTTTT | CASSLSRGGELFF
TRBJ1-1 | TRBD1 | TRBV5-6 | - | TGTGCCAGCAGCTTGGGCCCCAACAGGGGGGCCACTGAAGCTTTCTTT | CASSLGPNRGATEAFF
TRBJ2-5 | - | TRBV18 | - | TGTGCCAGCTCACCACGGCAGCAAGAGACCCAGTACTTC | CASSPRQQETQYF
TRBJ2-5 | - | TRBV5-1 | - | TGCGCCAGCAGCTTGGGTTTTCAGGACCACCAAGAGACCCAGTACTTC | CASSLGFQDHQETQYF
TRBJ2-7 | - | TRBV10-3 | - | TGTGCCATCAGTGGGCGCGCCGGGGACTCCTACGAGCAGTACTTC | CAISGRAGDSYEQYF
TRBJ2-7 | TRBD1 | TRBV29-1 | - | TGCAGCGCCGCTCCGGGACAGGGGAACTACGAGCAGTACTTC | CSAAPGQGNYEQYF
TRBJ2-5 | - | TRBV20-1 | - | TGCAGTGCGGGAAAGGAGACCCAGTACTTC | CSAGKETQYF
TRBJ2-1 | TRBD2 | TRBV10-2 | - | TGCGCCAGCAGTACTACTAGCGGCCCTAGCTCCTACAATGAGCAGTTCTTC | CASSTTSGPSSYNEQFF
TRBJ1-1 | TRBD1 | TRBV5-1 | - | TGCGCCAGCAGCTTGCGCGGACAGGGGAACACTGAAGCTTTCTTT | CASSLRGQGNTEAFF